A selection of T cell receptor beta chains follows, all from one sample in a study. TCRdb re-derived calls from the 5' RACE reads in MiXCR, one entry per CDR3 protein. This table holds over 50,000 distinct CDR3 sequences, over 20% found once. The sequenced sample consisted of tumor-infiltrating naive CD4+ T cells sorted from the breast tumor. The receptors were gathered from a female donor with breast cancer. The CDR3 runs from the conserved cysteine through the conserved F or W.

CDR3 protein: CASSYSQGGDEQFF; V gene: TRBV6-6; J gene: TRBJ2-1
CDR3 protein: CASSLTGPVGSVPYEQYF; V gene: TRBV6-5; J gene: TRBJ2-7
CDR3 protein: CASSLSDYEQYF; V gene: TRBV28; J gene: TRBJ2-7
CDR3 protein: CASSQSTGQETQYF; V gene: TRBV3-1; J gene: TRBJ2-5
CDR3 protein: CASSQDNRQGNTEAFF; V gene: TRBV4-2; J gene: TRBJ1-1
CDR3 protein: CASSPSDVQETQYF; V gene: TRBV12-3/TRBV12-4; J gene: TRBJ2-5
CDR3 protein: CASRPGLGGKRTDTQYF; V gene: TRBV7-9; J gene: TRBJ2-3
CDR3 protein: CASQGDGNTIYF; V gene: TRBV7-8; J gene: TRBJ1-3
CDR3 protein: CASSPDRAYGYTF; V gene: TRBV5-1; J gene: TRBJ1-2
CDR3 protein: CASSWTSGRVDTQYF; V gene: TRBV7-2; J gene: TRBJ2-3
CDR3 protein: CASRAGTGSIQPQHF; V gene: TRBV5-1; J gene: TRBJ1-5
CDR3 protein: CAWSVPTGGAETQYF; V gene: TRBV30; J gene: TRBJ2-5
CDR3 protein: CASSLAQGRNTEAFF; V gene: TRBV7-9; J gene: TRBJ1-1
CDR3 protein: CASSPQTGLNTEAFF; V gene: TRBV12-3/TRBV12-4; J gene: TRBJ1-1
CDR3 protein: CASSLRRVDIQYF; V gene: TRBV7-8; J gene: TRBJ2-4
CDR3 protein: CSVVGDGSWTDTQYF; V gene: TRBV29-1; J gene: TRBJ2-3
CDR3 protein: CASSPTPSGRITGELFF; V gene: TRBV5-1; J gene: TRBJ2-2
CDR3 protein: CASSLTGERSPLHF; V gene: TRBV12-3/TRBV12-4; J gene: TRBJ1-6
CDR3 protein: CASSLWGQIQETQYF; V gene: TRBV5-1; J gene: TRBJ2-5
CDR3 protein: CSARAQGEDSPLHF; V gene: TRBV20-1; J gene: TRBJ1-6
CDR3 protein: CASSWDRGNTEAFF; V gene: TRBV6-6; J gene: TRBJ1-1
CDR3 protein: CSVEAGTDTQYF; V gene: TRBV29-1; J gene: TRBJ2-3
CDR3 protein: CSGEGLAQETQYF; V gene: TRBV20-1; J gene: TRBJ2-5
CDR3 protein: CASSFPGSIAQYF; V gene: TRBV5-6; J gene: TRBJ2-5
CDR3 protein: CATGRGGIAQGANALTF; V gene: TRBV15; J gene: TRBJ2-6
CDR3 protein: CSARTGTNQETQYF; V gene: TRBV20-1; J gene: TRBJ2-5
CDR3 protein: CSARRGMAGDEYTQYF; V gene: TRBV20-1; J gene: TRBJ2-3
CDR3 protein: CASNLTGQGRSPLHF; V gene: TRBV5-1; J gene: TRBJ1-6
CDR3 protein: CASSSQGAWTEAFF; V gene: TRBV5-4; J gene: TRBJ1-1
CDR3 protein: CASSETRGGYGYTF; V gene: TRBV6-1; J gene: TRBJ1-2
CDR3 protein: CASSPLPFPGEAFF; V gene: TRBV27; J gene: TRBJ1-1
CDR3 protein: CSADRTGEGEQYF; V gene: TRBV20-1; J gene: TRBJ2-7
CDR3 protein: CASSLYGTGLSGANVLTF; V gene: TRBV5-1; J gene: TRBJ2-6
CDR3 protein: CTSTTAGTEGETQYF; V gene: TRBV28; J gene: TRBJ2-5
CDR3 protein: CASSLGPLDSYTEAFF; V gene: TRBV5-1; J gene: TRBJ1-1
CDR3 protein: CASSRTEAPNTEAFF; V gene: TRBV27; J gene: TRBJ1-1
CDR3 protein: CASSFRENTIYF; V gene: TRBV12-3/TRBV12-4; J gene: TRBJ1-3
CDR3 protein: CATSDPGQGVPDTQYF; V gene: TRBV24-1; J gene: TRBJ2-3
CDR3 protein: CASGAGVNSGANVLTF; V gene: TRBV2; J gene: TRBJ2-6
CDR3 protein: CASSLDGDSYNEQFF; V gene: TRBV5-5; J gene: TRBJ2-1
CDR3 protein: CASSPRGGTYEQYF; V gene: TRBV7-2; J gene: TRBJ2-7
CDR3 protein: CASSRQDRGYTF; V gene: TRBV7-9; J gene: TRBJ1-2
CDR3 protein: CSARDPRSRTEMNTEAFF; V gene: TRBV20-1; J gene: TRBJ1-1
CDR3 protein: CARSPQGAQEQYF; V gene: TRBV7-9; J gene: TRBJ2-7
CDR3 protein: CSARGTSGRVTDTQYF; V gene: TRBV20-1; J gene: TRBJ2-3
CDR3 protein: CASSQDFSGNTIYF; V gene: TRBV7-2; J gene: TRBJ1-3
CDR3 protein: CASSQRVIKVLAGANEQFF; V gene: TRBV4-3; J gene: TRBJ2-1
CDR3 protein: CAWSGNIGTGGGYTF; V gene: TRBV30; J gene: TRBJ1-2
CDR3 protein: CSQGEATEAFF; V gene: TRBV20-1; J gene: TRBJ1-1
CDR3 protein: CASSFRDFTDTQYF; V gene: TRBV11-2; J gene: TRBJ2-3
CDR3 protein: CASSLANSGRTGEQYF; V gene: TRBV5-6; J gene: TRBJ2-7
CDR3 protein: CASSRDSGLATDTQYF; V gene: TRBV5-1; J gene: TRBJ2-3
CDR3 protein: CSARDLHRGSYEQYF; V gene: TRBV20-1; J gene: TRBJ2-7
CDR3 protein: CSARLPGTGREQFF; V gene: TRBV20-1; J gene: TRBJ2-1
CDR3 protein: CSASLTSGFYEQYF; V gene: TRBV20-1; J gene: TRBJ2-7